The TCR beta chain described here comes from a study of Ad26.COV2.S vaccination and SARS-CoV-2 variants. The sample's treatment: roughly 20 received Ad26.COV2.S at low or high dose, single or two shots; 5 received placebo; per-sample allocation not given. Sampling happened 63 days after the first vaccine or placebo injection. Method: immunoSEQ multiplex PCR; TCRdb's copy keeps in-frame clones and lacks some. The data show more than 300,000 clones, around four fifths seen once. Per the germline V gene, CDR1 is SGHRS and CDR2 is YFSETQ. The length of the CDR3 is 14 residues. The V end lost 0 bases, the J end lost 5 bases, and 11 bases lay between the germline ends.

This sequence joins TRBV5-1 and TRBJ2-5, with D perhaps being TRBD1 or TRBD2 (5 bases each). Sequenced material: peripheral blood, taken in a trial of Ad26.COV2.S vaccine versus placebo. The TCR comes from a person aged 18 to 59 who received the Ad26.COV2.S COVID-19 vaccine or a placebo. The CDR3 sequence is CASSLGGARETQYF. CDR3 DNA sequence: TGCGCCAGCAGCTTGGGAGGGGCCCGGGAGACCCAGTACTTC. The whole variable domain, remainder taken from reference TRBV5-1 and TRBJ2-5, is KAGVTQTPRYLIKTRGQQVTLSCSPISGHRSVSWYQQTPGQGLQFLFEYFSETQRNKGNFPGRFSGRQFSNSRSEMNVSTLELGDSALYLCASSLGGARETQYFGPGTRLLVL.